This T cell receptor (beta chain) was identified during a study of CD4 T cells in relation to SARS-CoV-2 and coronaviruses. At the level of the study: Controls used an HIV-1 Nef peptide pool or no peptide. The study, taken as a whole, reports: No donor gave both pre-pandemic and post-infection samples.

The unexposed donors gave CD4+ T cells in about 2010-2019, prior to COVID-19. CD4+ T cells were isolated from the cells after 10 days of culture. Cells permitting, SARS-CoV-2 S/N and four cold-coronavirus spikes were tested on unexposed-donor CD4+ T cells. Regarding this clone: The antigen is not known.

Germline V CDR1 and CDR2: LGHDT, YNNKEL (reference sequence). CDR3 size: 15 residues. Unmatched junction bases numbered 4, after V lost 5 bases and J lost 3 bases. TCRdb's table, derived via immunoSEQ multiplex PCR, lists solely in-frame clones and lacks some. The table includes about 23,000 clones, roughly four fifths detected once. Sequences were obtained from CD4+ T cells from PBMCs, cultured in vitro. The TCR sequence derives from a human donor in good health. The chain carries TRBV3-1 (or the pseudogene TRBV3-2) and TRBJ1-6; 7 bases map to TRBD1. The CDR3 nucleotides are TGTGCCAGCAGCAAGAGACAGGGCTATAATTCACCCCTCCACTTT. Its protein is CASSKRQGYNSPLHF.